This entry concerns a single T cell receptor beta chain. In the PCR, 60 Vbeta and 13 Jbeta primers were used. Profiled with immunoSEQ multiplex PCR; TCRdb holds only in-frame clones, not every one. The table lists approximately 150,000 clones, more than 60% of them singletons. The sample comes from a study of cytomegalovirus exposure and HLA in healthy donors. Looking at the study overall: Earlier, 150 million to 200 million T cells were analyzed, and fewer than 120 million unique TCR beta sequences were found among them. Membership in the Caucasian-associated ancestry cluster was found for 81% of about 430 genotyped donors.

This cohort consisted of healthy bone marrow donors. In germline, CDR1 is ENHRY, CDR2 SYGVKD. V was shortened by 3 bases and J by 7 bases, with 18 bases between the two germline ends. The CDR3 is made up of 15 amino acids. The sequenced material came from PBMCs. The TCR comes from a human donor in good health. The chain couples TRBV10-3 to TRBJ1-2, with D tentatively TRBD1 (6 bases). CDR3 in DNA: TGTGCCATCAGTGACTGGGGCAGGGGAAATTCTGGCTACACCTTC. This sequence encodes CAISDWGRGNSGYTF.